This T cell receptor beta chain was profiled in a study of blood T cell repertoires in COVID-19 (dated by TCRdb to the early 2020s). Turning to the overall study: Samples from collaborators originated in the United States, Italy and Spain and spanned both the acute and convalescent phases of COVID-19. The repertoires were made available in a free public database intended to serve as a resource for research on the immune response to SARS-CoV-2. Where available, HLA class I and class II types were obtained from metadata supplied by the sample provider rather than from assay-based typing. Sample metadata almost always included a de-identified subject ID, COVID-19 status, age in years and sex. Samples came from the ongoing ImmuneRACE study (first 160 participants) plus 1,254 subjects from 6 global collaborators. The dataset comprised deeply sampled blood TCRbeta repertoires from subjects exposed to, actively infected with, or recovered from COVID-19. The prospective study material was composed of cDNA or gDNA derived from T cells, B-cell-depleted T cells, or PBMCs. The paper's findings and limits, for the study overall: The amount of clinical and demographic metadata varied by source and participant and was provided uncurated.

TCRbeta CDR3 regions were amplified from genomic DNA by means of the immunoSEQ Assay, a bias-controlled multiplex PCR. The source study handled its data this way. Nucleated cell counts per sample were estimated from amplification of reference gene primers within the assay. Sequence reads were collapsed and filtered to measure the absolute abundance of every unique TCRbeta CDR3 rearrangement. For each sample, productive Simpson clonality was calculated by taking the square root of Simpson's diversity index across productive rearrangements. TCRdb took over this immuneACCESS table, retaining in-frame rearrangements with V and J assigned. Such tables are incomplete; in checked studies, under half of the missing clones stem from an unresolved V gene, and the remainder is unexplained. V and J calls and clone size follow that table, whereas D and trimming were derived from the DNA. The sample data list 250,000 or so clones, and roughly 83% of these were observed just once. The ten largest clones capture around an eighth of the sample.

V lost 6 bases and J lost 5 bases; the stretch between them is 14 bases long. From its cysteine to its phenylalanine, the CDR3 spans 13 amino acids. The CDR3 DNA has 39 bases and is translated from base 1. Looking up the germline V gene yields CDR1 MNHEY and CDR2 SVGAGI. Remarks on this clone: What this receptor recognizes is not known. There are no base qualities to consult, and no much larger clone falls within one base.

Each collaborating institution followed its own protocols to collect whole blood in K2EDTA tubes. For TCRbeta analysis, collaborator samples were shipped as frozen whole blood, as isolated PBMCs, or as DNA extracted from either sample type. The V and J segments used are TRBV6-5 and TRBJ2-7; TRBD2 might be the D gene, on 6 matching bases. The origin of this receptor is a man older than 75 with acute or convalescent COVID-19. The material sequenced was peripheral blood. The CDR3 has the sequence CASRGGVGDEQYF. The bases read TGTGCCAGCAGGGGAGGAGTAGGGGACGAGCAGTACTTC.